The clone carrying this T cell receptor (beta chain) showed up just once. Its antigen is undetermined. Every donor provided around 9.3 milliliters of peripheral blood. CDR3 length equals 16 residues. V lost 5 bases to trimming and J lost 12 bases; unmatched junction nucleotides: 16. Germline V lookup: CDR1 SGHVS, CDR2 FQNEAQ. The source of the sample is a study of blood T cells in healthy people across ages. For the second PCR, which ran for about 7 to 12 cycles, a sample-barcoded 5' primer and a J-beta primer mix were used. All cDNA molecules were each tagged by a template-switch adaptor with 12 random nucleotides. TCRdb independently ran MiXCR on the 5' RACE reads; one entry per CDR3 protein. This sample has roughly 1.4 million distinct CDR3 sequences; approximately 59% occur once, and the top ten carry roughly 7%. Study conclusions and caveats: Roughly linearly, TCR beta diversity per million T cells fell as age increased. Aged donors had fewer naive CD4+ cells and lower diversity than long-lived donors.

The sequencing input was blood. The chain is built from TRBV7-8 and TRBJ2-1; 10 positions match TRBD2. The sequence derives from a man aged 18 to 29 in good health. The CDR3 DNA is TGTGCCAGCAGCCTCCCCCGTTGGCTAGCGGGAGTTGTGCAGTTCTTC. This translates into CASSLPRWLAGVVQFF.